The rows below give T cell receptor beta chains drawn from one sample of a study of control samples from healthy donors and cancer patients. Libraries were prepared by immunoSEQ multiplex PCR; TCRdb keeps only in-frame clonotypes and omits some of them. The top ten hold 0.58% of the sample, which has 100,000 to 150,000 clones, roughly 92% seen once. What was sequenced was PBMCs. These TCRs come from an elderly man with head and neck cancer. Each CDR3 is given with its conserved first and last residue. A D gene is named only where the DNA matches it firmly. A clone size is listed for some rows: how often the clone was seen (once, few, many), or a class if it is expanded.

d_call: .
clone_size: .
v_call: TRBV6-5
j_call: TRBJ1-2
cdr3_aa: CASTSTGPYGYTF
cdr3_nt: TGTGCCAGTACCAGCACAGGGCCCTATGGCTACACCTTC

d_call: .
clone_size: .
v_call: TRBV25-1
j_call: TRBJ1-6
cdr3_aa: CASSPAAEGNSPLHF
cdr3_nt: TGTGCCAGCAGCCCCGCGGCGGAGGGTAATTCACCCCTCCACTTT

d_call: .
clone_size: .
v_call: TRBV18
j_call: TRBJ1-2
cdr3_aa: CASSGTAYGYTF
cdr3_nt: TGTGCCAGCTCCGGGACGGCCTATGGCTACACCTTC

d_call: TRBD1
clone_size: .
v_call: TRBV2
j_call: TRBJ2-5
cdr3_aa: CASRGTGGGWETQYF
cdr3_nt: TGTGCCAGCAGAGGAACAGGGGGCGGATGGGAGACCCAGTACTTC

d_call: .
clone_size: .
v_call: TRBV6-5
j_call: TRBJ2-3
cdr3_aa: CASSSIRTGTDTQYF
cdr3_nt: TGTGCCAGCAGTTCCATTAGGACTGGCACAGATACGCAGTATTTT

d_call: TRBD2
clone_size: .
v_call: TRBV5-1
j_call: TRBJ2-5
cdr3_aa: CASSDLGLAGQETQYF
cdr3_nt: TGCGCCAGCAGCGACCTAGGACTAGCGGGCCAAGAGACCCAGTACTTC

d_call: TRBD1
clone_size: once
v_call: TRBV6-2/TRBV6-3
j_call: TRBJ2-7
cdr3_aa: CASSDGDRGYEQYF
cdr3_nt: TGTGCCAGCAGTGACGGGGACAGGGGTTACGAGCAGTACTTC

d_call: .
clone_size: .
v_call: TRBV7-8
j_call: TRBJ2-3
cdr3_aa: CASSFLRIGRADTQYF
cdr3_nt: TGTGCCAGCAGCTTCCTACGGATCGGTAGGGCAGATACGCAGTATTTT

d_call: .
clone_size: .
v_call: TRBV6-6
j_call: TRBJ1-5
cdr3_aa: CASSYAGEQPQHF
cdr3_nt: TGTGCCAGCAGTTACGCAGGGGAGCAGCCCCAGCATTTT

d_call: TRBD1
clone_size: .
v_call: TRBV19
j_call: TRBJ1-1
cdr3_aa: CASNPRGGRAFF
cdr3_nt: TGTGCCAGTAACCCCAGGGGGGGCAGAGCTTTCTTT

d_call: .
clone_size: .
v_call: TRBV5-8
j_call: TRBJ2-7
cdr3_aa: CASSYGRIRAYEQYF
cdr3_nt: TGTGCCAGCAGCTACGGGCGGATTCGGGCCTACGAGCAGTACTTC

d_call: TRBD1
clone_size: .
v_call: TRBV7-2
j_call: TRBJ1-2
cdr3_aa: CASIEGAAGGWSYGYTF
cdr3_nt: TGTGCCAGCATCGAGGGGGCCGCAGGGGGCTGGAGCTATGGCTACACCTTC

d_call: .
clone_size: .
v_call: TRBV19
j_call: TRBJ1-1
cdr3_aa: CASFPPEGGLNTEAFF
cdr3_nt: TGTGCCAGTTTTCCCCCGGAGGGAGGGTTGAACACTGAAGCTTTCTTT

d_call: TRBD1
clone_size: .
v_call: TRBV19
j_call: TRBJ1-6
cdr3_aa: CASSRQGMADNSPLHF
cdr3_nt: TGTGCCAGTAGTAGACAGGGAATGGCAGATAATTCACCCCTCCACTTT

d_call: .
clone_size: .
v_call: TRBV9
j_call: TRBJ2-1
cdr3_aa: CASSVAGWAYNEQFF
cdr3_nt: TGTGCCAGCAGCGTAGCGGGGTGGGCCTACAATGAGCAGTTCTTC

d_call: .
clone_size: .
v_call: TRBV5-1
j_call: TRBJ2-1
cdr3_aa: CASSLGATLRDEQFF
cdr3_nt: TGCGCCAGCAGCTTGGGGGCTACCCTTAGGGATGAGCAGTTCTTC

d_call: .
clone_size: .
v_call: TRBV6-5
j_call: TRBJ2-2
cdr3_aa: CASKGAGYAGELFF
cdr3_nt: TGTGCCAGCAAAGGGGCTGGGTATGCCGGGGAGCTGTTTTTT

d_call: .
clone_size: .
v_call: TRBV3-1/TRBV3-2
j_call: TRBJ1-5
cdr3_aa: CASSLTGKDQPQHF
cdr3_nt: TGTGCCAGCAGCCTAACAGGGAAGGACCAGCCCCAGCATTTT

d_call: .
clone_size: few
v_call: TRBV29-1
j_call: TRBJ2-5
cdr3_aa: CSVELPYPSSRPYF
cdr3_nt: TGCAGCGTTGAACTCCCGTATCCCTCCTCGCGCCCCTACTTC

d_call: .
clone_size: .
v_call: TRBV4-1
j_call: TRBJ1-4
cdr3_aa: CASSQDPGARGEKLFF
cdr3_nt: TGCGCCAGCAGCCAAGACCCGGGGGCCCGTGGCGAAAAACTGTTTTTT

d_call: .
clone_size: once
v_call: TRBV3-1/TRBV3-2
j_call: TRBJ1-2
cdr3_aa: CASSQRRSLGYTF
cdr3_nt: TGTGCCAGCAGCCAAAGGCGTTCCCTTGGCTACACCTTC

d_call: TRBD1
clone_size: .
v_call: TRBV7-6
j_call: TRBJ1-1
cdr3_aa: CASSLTGQGYTEAFF
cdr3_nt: TGTGCCAGCAGCTTAACGGGACAGGGTTACACTGAAGCTTTCTTT

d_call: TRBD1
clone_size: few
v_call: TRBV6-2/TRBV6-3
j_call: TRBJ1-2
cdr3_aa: CASSSWTGGGYTF
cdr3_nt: TGTGCCAGCAGCTCTTGGACAGGTGGCGGCTACACCTTC

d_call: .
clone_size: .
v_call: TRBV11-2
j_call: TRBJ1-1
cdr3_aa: CASSWGAVNTEAFF
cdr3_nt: TGTGCCAGCAGTTGGGGGGCGGTGAACACTGAAGCTTTCTTT

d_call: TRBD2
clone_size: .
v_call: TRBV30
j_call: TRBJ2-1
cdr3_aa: CAWRRPGGNEQFF
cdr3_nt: TGTGCCTGGAGGAGGCCGGGAGGCAATGAGCAGTTCTTC

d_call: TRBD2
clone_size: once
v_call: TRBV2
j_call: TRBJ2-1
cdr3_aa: CASSEGAGAVYNEQFF
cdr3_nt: TGTGCCAGCAGTGAAGGGGCGGGAGCGGTCTACAATGAGCAGTTCTTC

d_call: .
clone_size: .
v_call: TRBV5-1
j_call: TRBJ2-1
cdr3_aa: CASGWTSNNEQFF
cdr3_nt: TGCGCCAGCGGCTGGACCAGCAACAATGAGCAGTTCTTC

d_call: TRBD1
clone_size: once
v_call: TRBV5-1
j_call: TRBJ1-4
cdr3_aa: CASSFGTGDRDEKLFF
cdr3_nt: TGCGCCAGCAGCTTCGGGACAGGGGATCGGGATGAAAAACTGTTTTTT

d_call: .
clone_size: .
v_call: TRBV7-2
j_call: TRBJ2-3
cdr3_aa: CASSWSSGTTDTQYF
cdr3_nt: TGTGCCAGCAGCTGGAGTAGCGGAACCACAGATACGCAGTATTTT

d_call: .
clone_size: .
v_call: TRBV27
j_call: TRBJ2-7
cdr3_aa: CASSPRTSSYEQYF
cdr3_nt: TGTGCCAGCAGTCCGAGGACTTCCTCCTACGAGCAGTACTTC

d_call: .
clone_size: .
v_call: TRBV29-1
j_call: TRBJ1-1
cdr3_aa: CSEGRGMNTEAFF
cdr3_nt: TGCAGCGAAGGAAGGGGAATGAACACTGAAGCTTTCTTT

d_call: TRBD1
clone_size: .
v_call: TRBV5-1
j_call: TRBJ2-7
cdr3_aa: CASSWDRVVWEQYF
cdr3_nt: TGCGCCAGCAGCTGGGACAGGGTAGTTTGGGAGCAGTACTTC

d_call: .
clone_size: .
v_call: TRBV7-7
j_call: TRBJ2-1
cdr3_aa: CASSWGAGGRDEQFF
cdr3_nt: TGTGCCAGCAGCTGGGGGGCAGGAGGTAGGGATGAGCAGTTCTTC

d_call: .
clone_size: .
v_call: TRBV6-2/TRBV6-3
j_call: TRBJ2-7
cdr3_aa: CASSYSADLPYEQYF
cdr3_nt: TGTGCCAGCAGTTACTCGGCAGACCTCCCCTACGAGCAGTACTTC

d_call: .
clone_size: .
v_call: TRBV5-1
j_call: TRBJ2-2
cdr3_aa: CASSLSNRANTGELFF
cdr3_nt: TGCGCCAGCAGCTTGAGTAACAGGGCAAACACCGGGGAGCTGTTTTTT

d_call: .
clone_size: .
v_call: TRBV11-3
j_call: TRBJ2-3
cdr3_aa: CASSFYRGCTDTQYF
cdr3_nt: TGTGCCAGCAGCTTTTATCGGGGGTGCACAGATACGCAGTATTTT